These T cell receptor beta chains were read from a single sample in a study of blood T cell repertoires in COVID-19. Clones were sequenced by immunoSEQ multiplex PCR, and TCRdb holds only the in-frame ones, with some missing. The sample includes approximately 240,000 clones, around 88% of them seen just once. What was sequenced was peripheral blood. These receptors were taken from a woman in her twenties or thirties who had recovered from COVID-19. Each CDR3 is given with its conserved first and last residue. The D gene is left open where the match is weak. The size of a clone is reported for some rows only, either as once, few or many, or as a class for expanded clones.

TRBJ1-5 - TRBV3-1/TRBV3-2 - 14 TGTGCCAGCAGCCACTCGGGGTCCAATCAGCCCCAGCATTTT CASSHSGSNQPQHF
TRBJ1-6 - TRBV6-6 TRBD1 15 TGTGCCAGCAGTTTACAACAGGGGGCATCGTCACCCCTCCACTTT CASSLQQGASSPLHF
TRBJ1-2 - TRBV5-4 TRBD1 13 TGTGCCAGCAGCGCGGGACAGGGAAATGGCTACACCTTC CASSAGQGNGYTF
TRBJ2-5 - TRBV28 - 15 TGTGCCAGCAGTGGGGACCCGGGACTGCAAGAGACCCAGTACTTC CASSGDPGLQETQYF
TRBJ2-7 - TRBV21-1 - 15 TGTGCCAGCAGCAAGGGGGGGCCCCACCATACCCGGCAGTACTTC CASSKGGPHHTRQYF
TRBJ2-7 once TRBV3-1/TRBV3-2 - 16 TGTGCCAGCAGCCAAGAAGGGAGCGGAGGCCTCTACGAGCAGTACTTC CASSQEGSGGLYEQYF
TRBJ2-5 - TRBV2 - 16 TGTGCCAGCATGACGGCTCAGAAGACTTTACAAGAGACCCAGTACTTC CASMTAQKTLQETQYF
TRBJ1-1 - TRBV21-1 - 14 TGTGCCAGCACCGACAGGGGCCGTAACACTGAAGCTTTCTTT CASTDRGRNTEAFF
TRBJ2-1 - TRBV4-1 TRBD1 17 TGCGCCAGCAGCCATTCCCGACGCGGGACAGGCTTCAATGAGCAGTTCTTC CASSHSRRGTGFNEQFF
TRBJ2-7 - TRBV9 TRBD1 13 TGTGCCAGCAGCCCGGGACAGGGACGCGAGCAGTACTTC CASSPGQGREQYF
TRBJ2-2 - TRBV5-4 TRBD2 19 TGTGCCAGCAGCTTTTTAGGGGCTAGCGGGGCTCCGAACACCGGGGAGCTGTTTTTT CASSFLGASGAPNTGELFF
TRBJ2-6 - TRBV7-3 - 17 TGTGCCAGCAGCTTAACTCATCGGAGCTCTGGGGCCAACGTCCTGACTTTC CASSLTHRSSGANVLTF
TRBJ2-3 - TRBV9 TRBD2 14 TGTGCCAGCAGCAACCCGGGGGGAGCCGATACGCAGTATTTT CASSNPGGADTQYF
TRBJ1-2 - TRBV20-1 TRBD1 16 TGCAGTGCTAGTTTCGGTCGGACAGGGGGATGGCATGGCTACACCTTC CSASFGRTGGWHGYTF
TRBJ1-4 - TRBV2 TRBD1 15 TGTGCCAGCAGTGAAGCTAGGGGGCAGATGAGCAAACTGTTTTTT CASSEARGQMSKLFF
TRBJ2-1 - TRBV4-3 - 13 TGCGCCAGCAGCCGGTCGCCCACTATTGAGCAGTTCTTC CASSRSPTIEQFF
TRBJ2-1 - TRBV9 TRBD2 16 TGTGCCAGCAGCGTAGGGGGGACTAGCGGATACAATGAGCAGTTCTTC CASSVGGTSGYNEQFF
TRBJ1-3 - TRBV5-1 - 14 TGCGCCAGCAGCGGAGGGCCGTCCATAAACACCATATATTTT CASSGGPSINTIYF
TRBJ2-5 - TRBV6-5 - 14 TGTGCCAGCATTATGGATCTGGGGAGGGAGACCCAGTACTTC CASIMDLGRETQYF
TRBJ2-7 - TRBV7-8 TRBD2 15 TGTGCCAGCAGCGAGACTAGCGGAAGCTCCTACGAGCAGTACTTC CASSETSGSSYEQYF
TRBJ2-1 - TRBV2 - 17 TGTGCCAGCAGTGAACATGGTGGGGGGATAGGCTACAATGAGCAGTTCTTC CASSEHGGGIGYNEQFF
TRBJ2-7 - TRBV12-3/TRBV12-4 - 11 TGTGCCAGCAGTCAGGCCTACGAGCAGTACTTC CASSQAYEQYF
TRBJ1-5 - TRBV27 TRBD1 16 TGTGCCAGCAGTTTTTTGGTCGACAGGGGCAATCAGCCCCAGCATTTT CASSFLVDRGNQPQHF
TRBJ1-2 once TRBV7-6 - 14 TGTGCCAGCAGCTTATGGGAAGGGGACTATGGCTACACCTTC CASSLWEGDYGYTF
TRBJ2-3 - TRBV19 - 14 TGTGCCAGTAGTCCCGGGGTCGGCACAGATACGCAGTATTTT CASSPGVGTDTQYF
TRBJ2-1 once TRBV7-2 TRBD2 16 TGTGCCAGCAGCTTAGTGCTAGCGGGGGCCCCGTCTGAGCAGTTCTTC CASSLVLAGAPSEQFF
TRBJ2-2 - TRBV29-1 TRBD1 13 TGCAGCGTCTCGTGGACAGGGGTCGGGGAGCTGTTTTTT CSVSWTGVGELFF
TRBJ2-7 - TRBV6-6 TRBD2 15 TGTGCCAGCAGTTACTTGGCTAGCGGGGCCTACGAGCAGTACTTC CASSYLASGAYEQYF